Below, 2 T cell receptor beta chains from the same sample are listed, as sequenced in a study of cytomegalovirus exposure and HLA in healthy donors. The PCR made use of 60 Vbeta and 13 Jbeta primers. Libraries were prepared by immunoSEQ multiplex PCR; TCRdb keeps only in-frame clonotypes and omits some of them. The sample holds 95,000 to 150,000 clones; 70% to 90% are singletons and the top ten take more than 1.5%. The sequenced material came from PBMCs. These receptor sequences come from a man aged 35 to 55 in good health and CMV-seronegative.

V gene TRBV11-3 combines with J gene TRBJ2-2; D is undetermined. Trimming pared 4 bases from V and 1 base from J, leaving 10 bases between. The CDR3 contains 15 residues. Germline-derived CDR1 and CDR2 are SGHNT and YENEEA. The CDR3 region is CASSYAGMNTGELFF. CDR3 in DNA: TGTGCCAGCAGCTATGCTGGCATGAACACCGGGGAGCTGTTTTTT. Drawing the rest from reference TRBV11-3 and TRBJ2-2, the complete variable domain is EAGVVQSPRYKIIEKKQPVAFWCNPISGHNTLYWYLQNLGQGPELLIRYENEEAVDDSQLPKDRFSAERLKGVDSTLKIQPAELGDSAVYLCASSYAGMNTGELFFGEGSRLTVL.

The V call is TRBV7-2, the J call TRBJ2-1, with D hard to call. The V end lost 2 bases, the J end lost 8 bases, and 22 bases lay between the germline ends. This CDR3 comprises 17 residues. Looked up from germline, CDR1 is SGHTA and CDR2 is FQGNSA. In nucleotides, the CDR3 is TGTGCCAGCAGCTTACCCACCCTTGGAAGCTTGGGCGATGAGCAGTTCTTC. Translating it yields CASSLPTLGSLGDEQFF. The variable domain in full, completed from reference TRBV7-2 and TRBJ2-1, reads GAGVSQSPSNKVTEKGKDVELRCDPISGHTALYWYRQSLGQGLEFLIYFQGNSAPDKSGLPSDRFSAERTGGSVSTLTIQRTQQEDSAVYLCASSLPTLGSLGDEQFFGPGTRLTVL.